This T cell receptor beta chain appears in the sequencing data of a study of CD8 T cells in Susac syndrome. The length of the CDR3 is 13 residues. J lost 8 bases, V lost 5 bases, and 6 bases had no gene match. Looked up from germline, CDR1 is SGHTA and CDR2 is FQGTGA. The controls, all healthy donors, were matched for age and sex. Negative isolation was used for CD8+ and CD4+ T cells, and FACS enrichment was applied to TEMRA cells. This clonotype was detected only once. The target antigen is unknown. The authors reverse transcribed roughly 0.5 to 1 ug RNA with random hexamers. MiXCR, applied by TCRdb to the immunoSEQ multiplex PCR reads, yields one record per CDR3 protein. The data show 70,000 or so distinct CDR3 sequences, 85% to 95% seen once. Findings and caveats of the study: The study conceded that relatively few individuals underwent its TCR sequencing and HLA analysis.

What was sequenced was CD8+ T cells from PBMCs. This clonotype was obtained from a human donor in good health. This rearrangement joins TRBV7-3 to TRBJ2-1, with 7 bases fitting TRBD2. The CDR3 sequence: CASSPWGGYEQFF. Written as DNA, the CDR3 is TGTGCCAGCAGCCCTTGGGGGGGATATGAGCAGTTCTTC.